The 5 T cell receptor beta chains below were found in one sample sequenced in a study of identical twins. MiXCR was run by TCRdb on the 5' RACE reads, yielding one entry per CDR3 protein. Of roughly 250,000 distinct CDR3 sequences detected, approximately 7% appear once; the ten largest clones hold around 3.4%. These data were also reused for a study on yellow fever vaccine responses in identical twins.

Input material: memory (CD45RO+) T cells sorted from blood. These receptors were obtained from a woman between 18 and 29 years old in good health.

The genes are TRBV20-1 and TRBJ1-2; D gene uncertain. Trimming cost V 6 bases and J 2 bases, with 7 bases left between them. Looked up from germline, CDR1 is DFQATT and CDR2 is SNEGSKA (reference sequence). There are 11 residues in the CDR3. DNA of the CDR3: TGCAGTGCCCCGGTAAACTATGGCTACACCTTC. It codes for CSAPVNYGYTF.

The table lists this clonotype with a few counts. The rearrangement links TRBV7-8 to TRBJ1-1; D gene unclear. The CDR3 has 14 residues. Per the germline V gene, CDR1 is SGHVS and CDR2 is FQNEAQ. V was cut by 1 base and J by 0 bases, with 6 bases left in between. The CDR3 reads CASSLEWLNTEAFF. For the CDR3, the DNA is TGTGCCAGCAGCTTAGAATGGCTGAACACTGAAGCTTTCTTT.

The chain carries TRBV19 and TRBJ2-4; no reliable D call. Per the germline V gene, CDR1 is LNHDA and CDR2 is SQIVND (reference sequence). V lost 3 bases to trimming and J lost 6 bases, with 3 bases between them. The CDR3 runs 11 residues. The CDR3 reads CASSIGNIQYF. The DNA for the CDR3 is TGTGCCAGTAGTATCGGAAACATTCAGTACTTC.

The chain recombines TRBV11-1 with TRBJ2-2, with 12 bases matching TRBD2. V shed 1 base, J shed 0 bases, and the junction held 3 bases outside the gene matches. The CDR3 contains 18 residues. Germline assignment: CDR1 SGHAT and CDR2 FQDESV (reference sequence). The CDR3 region is CASSLVLAGGPNTGELFF. The CDR3 bases are TGTGCCAGCAGCTTAGTACTAGCGGGAGGACCGAACACCGGGGAGCTGTTTTTT. Full variable domain (remainder filled in from reference TRBV11-1 and TRBJ2-2): EAEVAQSPRYKITEKSQAVAFWCDPISGHATLYWYRQILGQGPELLVQFQDESVVDDSQLPKDRFSAERLKGVDSTLKIQPAELGDSAMYLCASSLVLAGGPNTGELFFGEGSRLTVL.

In its sample, this clonotype was seen many times. The chain combines TRBV6-1 with TRBJ1-1; D is ambiguous. The V and J ends lost 6 bases and 5 bases respectively, with 13 bases between them. The CDR3 has 13 amino acids. Germline-derived CDR1 and CDR2 are MNHNS and SASEGT. The CDR3 sequence is CASRPKGGTEAFF. As DNA, the CDR3 is TGTGCCAGCAGGCCCAAGGGAGGGACTGAAGCTTTCTTT.